The clone carrying this TCR beta chain has ten or more counts. This sample is drawn from a study of T cells after yellow fever vaccination. TCRdb passed the 5' RACE reads through MiXCR, listing each CDR3 protein once. The table records about 63,000 distinct CDR3 sequences, 7.4% of them present only once. The CDR3 has 13 residues. The V segment lost 6 bases and the J segment 4 bases; nucleotides outside the gene matches: 5. Germline CDR1 reads DFQATT; CDR2 reads SNEGSKA (reference sequence). Sequenced material: CD8+ T cells sorted from PBMCs, taken 15 days after the yellow fever booster vaccination. The sequence derives from a man aged 25-45 years who received the YFV17D yellow fever vaccine. This chain connects TRBV20-1 to TRBJ2-7, with TRBD2 identical over 11 bases. The CDR3 DNA reads as TGCAGTGCAGCGGGACTAGCGGATTACGAGCAGTACTTC. Its protein is CSAAGLADYEQYF.